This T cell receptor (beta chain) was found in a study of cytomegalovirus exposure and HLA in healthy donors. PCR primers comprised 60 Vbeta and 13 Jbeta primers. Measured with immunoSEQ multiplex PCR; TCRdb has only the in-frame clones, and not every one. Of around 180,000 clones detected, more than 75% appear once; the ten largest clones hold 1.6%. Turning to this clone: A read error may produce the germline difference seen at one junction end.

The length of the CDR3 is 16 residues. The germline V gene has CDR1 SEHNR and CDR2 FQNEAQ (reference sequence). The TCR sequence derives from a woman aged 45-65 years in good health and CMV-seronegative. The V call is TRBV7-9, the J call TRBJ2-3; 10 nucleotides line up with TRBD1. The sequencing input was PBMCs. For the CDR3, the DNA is TGTTCCAGCGGGACAGGGGCCCTGATTTTCACAGATACGCAGTATTTT. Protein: CSSGTGALIFTDTQYF.